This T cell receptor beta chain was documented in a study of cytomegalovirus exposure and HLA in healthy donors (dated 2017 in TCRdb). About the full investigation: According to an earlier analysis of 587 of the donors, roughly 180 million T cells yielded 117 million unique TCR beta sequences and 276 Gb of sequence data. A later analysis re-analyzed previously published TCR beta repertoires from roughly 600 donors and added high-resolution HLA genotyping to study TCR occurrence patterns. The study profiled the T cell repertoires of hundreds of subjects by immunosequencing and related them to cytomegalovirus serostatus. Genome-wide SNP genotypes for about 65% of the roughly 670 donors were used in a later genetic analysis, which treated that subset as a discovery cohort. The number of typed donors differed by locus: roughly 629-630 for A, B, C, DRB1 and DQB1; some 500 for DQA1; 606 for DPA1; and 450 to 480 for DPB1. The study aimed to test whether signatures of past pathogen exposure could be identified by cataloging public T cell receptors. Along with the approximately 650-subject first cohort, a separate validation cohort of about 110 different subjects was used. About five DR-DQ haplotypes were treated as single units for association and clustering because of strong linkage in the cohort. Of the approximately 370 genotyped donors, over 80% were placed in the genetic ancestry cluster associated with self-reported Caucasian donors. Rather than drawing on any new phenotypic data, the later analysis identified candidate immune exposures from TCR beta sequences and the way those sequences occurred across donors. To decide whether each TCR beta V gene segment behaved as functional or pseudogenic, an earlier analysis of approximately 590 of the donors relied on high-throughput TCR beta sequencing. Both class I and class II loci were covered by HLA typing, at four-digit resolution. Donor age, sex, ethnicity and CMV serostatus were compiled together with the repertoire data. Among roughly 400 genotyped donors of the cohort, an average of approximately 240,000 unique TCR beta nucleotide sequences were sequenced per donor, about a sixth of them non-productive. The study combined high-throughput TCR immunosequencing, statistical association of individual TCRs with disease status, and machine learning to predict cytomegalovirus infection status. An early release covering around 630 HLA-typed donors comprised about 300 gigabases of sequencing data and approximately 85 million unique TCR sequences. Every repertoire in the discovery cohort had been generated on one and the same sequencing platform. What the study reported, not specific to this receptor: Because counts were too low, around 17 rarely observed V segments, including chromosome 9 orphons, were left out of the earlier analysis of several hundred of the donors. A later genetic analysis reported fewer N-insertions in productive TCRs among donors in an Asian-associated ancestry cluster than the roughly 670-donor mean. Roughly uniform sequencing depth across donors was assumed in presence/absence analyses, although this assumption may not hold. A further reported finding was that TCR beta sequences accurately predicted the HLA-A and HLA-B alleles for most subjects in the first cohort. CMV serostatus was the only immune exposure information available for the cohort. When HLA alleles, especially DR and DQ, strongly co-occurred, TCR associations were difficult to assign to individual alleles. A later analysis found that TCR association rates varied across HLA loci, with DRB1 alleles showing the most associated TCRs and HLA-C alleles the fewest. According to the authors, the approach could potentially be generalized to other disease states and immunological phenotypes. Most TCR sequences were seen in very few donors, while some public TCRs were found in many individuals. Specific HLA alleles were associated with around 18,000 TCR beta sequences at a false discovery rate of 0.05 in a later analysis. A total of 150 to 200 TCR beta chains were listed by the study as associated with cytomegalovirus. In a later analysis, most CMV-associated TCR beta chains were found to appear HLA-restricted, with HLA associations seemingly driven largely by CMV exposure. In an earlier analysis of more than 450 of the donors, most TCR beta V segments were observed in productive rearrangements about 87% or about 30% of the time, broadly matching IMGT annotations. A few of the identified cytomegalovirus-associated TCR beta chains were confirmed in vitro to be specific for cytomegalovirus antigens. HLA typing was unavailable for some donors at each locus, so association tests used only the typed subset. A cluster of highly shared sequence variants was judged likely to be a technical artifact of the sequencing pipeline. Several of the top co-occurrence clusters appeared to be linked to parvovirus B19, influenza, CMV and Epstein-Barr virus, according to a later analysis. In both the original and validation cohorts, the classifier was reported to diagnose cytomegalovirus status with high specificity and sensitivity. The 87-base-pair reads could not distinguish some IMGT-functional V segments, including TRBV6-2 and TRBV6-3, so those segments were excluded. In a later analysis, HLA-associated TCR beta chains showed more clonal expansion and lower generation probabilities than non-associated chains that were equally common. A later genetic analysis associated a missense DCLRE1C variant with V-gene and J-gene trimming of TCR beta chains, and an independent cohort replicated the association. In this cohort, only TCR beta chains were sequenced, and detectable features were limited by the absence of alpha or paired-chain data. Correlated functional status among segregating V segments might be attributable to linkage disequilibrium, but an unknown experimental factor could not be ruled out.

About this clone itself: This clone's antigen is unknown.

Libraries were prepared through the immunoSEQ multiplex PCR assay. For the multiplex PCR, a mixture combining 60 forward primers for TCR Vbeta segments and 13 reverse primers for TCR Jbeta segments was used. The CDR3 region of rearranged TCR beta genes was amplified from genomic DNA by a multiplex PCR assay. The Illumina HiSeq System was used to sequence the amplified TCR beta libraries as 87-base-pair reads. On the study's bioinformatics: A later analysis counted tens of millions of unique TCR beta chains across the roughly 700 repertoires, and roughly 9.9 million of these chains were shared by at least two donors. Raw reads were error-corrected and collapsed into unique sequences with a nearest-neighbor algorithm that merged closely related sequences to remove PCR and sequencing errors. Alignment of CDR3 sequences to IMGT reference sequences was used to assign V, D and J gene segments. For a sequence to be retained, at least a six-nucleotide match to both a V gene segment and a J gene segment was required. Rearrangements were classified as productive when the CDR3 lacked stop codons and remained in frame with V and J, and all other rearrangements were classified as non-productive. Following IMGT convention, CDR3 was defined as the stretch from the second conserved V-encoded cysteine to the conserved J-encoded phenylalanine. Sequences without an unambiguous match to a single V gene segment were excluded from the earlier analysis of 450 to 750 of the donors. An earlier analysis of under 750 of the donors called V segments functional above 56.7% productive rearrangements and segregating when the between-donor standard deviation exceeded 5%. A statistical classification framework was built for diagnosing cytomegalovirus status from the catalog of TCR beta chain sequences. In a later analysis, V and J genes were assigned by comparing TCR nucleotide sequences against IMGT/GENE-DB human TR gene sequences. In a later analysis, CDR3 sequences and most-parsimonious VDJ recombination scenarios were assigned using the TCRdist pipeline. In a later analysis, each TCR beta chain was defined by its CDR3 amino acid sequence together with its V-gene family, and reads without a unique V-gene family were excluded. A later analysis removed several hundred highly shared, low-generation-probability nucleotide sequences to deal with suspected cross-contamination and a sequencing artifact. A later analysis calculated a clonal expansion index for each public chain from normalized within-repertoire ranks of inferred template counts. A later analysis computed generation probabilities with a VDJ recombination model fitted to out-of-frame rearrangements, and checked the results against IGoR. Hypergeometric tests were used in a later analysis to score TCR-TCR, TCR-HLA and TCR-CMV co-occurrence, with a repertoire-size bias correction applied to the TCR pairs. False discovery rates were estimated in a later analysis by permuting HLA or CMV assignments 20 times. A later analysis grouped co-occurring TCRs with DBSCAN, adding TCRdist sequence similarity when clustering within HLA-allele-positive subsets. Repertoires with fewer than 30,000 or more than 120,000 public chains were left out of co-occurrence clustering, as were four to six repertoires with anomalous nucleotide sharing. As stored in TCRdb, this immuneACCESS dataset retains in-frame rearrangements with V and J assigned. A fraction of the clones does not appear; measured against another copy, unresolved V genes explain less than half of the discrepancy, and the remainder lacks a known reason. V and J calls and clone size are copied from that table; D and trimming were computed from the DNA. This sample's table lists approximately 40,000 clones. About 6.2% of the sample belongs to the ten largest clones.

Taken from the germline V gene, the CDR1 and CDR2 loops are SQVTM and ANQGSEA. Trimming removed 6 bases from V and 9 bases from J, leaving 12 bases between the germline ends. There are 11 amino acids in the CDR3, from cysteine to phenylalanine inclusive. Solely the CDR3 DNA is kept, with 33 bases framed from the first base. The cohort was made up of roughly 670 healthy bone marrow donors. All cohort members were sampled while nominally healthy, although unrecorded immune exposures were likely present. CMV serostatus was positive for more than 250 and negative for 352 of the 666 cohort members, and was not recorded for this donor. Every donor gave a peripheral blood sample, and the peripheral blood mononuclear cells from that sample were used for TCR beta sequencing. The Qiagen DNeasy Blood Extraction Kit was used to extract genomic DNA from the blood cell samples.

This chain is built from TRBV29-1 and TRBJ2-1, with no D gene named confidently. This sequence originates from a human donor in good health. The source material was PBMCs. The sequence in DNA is TGCAGCGTCCCGTCCCGCGGTGAGCAGTTCTTC. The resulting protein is CSVPSRGEQFF.